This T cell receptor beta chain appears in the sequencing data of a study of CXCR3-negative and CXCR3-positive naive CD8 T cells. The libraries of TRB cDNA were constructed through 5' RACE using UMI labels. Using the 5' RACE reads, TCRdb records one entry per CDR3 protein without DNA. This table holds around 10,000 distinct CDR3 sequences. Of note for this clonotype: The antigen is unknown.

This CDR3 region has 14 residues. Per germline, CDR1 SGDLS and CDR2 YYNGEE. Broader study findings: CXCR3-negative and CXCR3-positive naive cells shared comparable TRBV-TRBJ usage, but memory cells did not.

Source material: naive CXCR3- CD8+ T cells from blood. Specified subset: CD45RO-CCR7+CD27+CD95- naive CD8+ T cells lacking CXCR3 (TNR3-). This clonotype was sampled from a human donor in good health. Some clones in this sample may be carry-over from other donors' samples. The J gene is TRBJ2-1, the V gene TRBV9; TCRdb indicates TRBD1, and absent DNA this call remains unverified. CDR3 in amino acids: CASSVGDRDDEQFF.